This T cell receptor (beta chain) was sequenced for a study of blood T cells in healthy people across ages. Study results and caveats: CMV status of donors was unknown, possibly confounding expanded clonotype changes.

Next came a second PCR, run for about 6 to 11 cycles, which used a sample-barcoded 5' primer along with a J-beta primer mix. From the 5' RACE reads, TCRdb called clonotypes with MiXCR, one entry per CDR3 protein. The top ten hold under 30% of the sample, which has some 1.8 million distinct CDR3 sequences, roughly two fifths seen once. The CDR3 runs to 11 residues. CDR1 and CDR2 (germline): SQVTM, ANQGSEA. Those donating, healthy Caucasian individuals from Russia, were aged about 6 to 100. Whenever a sample was processed, at least 6 million PBMCs were isolated. This clonotype has at least ten counts. The target antigen is unknown.

The TCR originated in a human donor in good health. The specimen was blood. The rearrangement joins TRBV29-1 to TRBJ2-5; D is unresolved. For the CDR3, the DNA is TGCAGTGCTGGGCGAGGCGAGACCCAGTACTTC. As protein: CSAGRGETQYF.